These 20 T cell receptor beta chains share one sample of origin, sequenced in a study of T-cell memory formation after mild COVID-19. One entry per CDR3 protein results from TCRdb running MiXCR on the 5' RACE reads. The repertoire includes roughly 560,000 distinct CDR3 sequences, around 20% of them detected once, and approximately 12% sits in the top ten. The sequenced sample was PBMCs or a T cell subset sorted from them (not recorded which). The receptors come from an adult woman who had mild COVID-19 (a few samples of this study predate the infection). Cell type and time point are not known.

This rearrangement joins TRBV20-1 to TRBJ2-7; TRBD1 is a possible D gene (6 bases). Germline CDR1 is DFQATT and CDR2 is SNEGSKA (reference sequence). V lost 1 base, J lost 0 bases, and 13 bases lay in between. The CDR3 has 15 amino acids. In DNA form, the CDR3 reads TGCAGTGCTAGAGCTTCGACAGGAGGCTCCTACGAGCAGTACTTC. It yields the protein CSARASTGGSYEQYF.

V is TRBV9 and J is TRBJ1-2; 8 bases map to TRBD1. Per the germline V gene, CDR1 is SGDLS and CDR2 is YYNGEE. V gave up 4 bases and J gave up 2 bases; unmatched junction bases: 7. The CDR3 is made up of 15 amino acids. CDR3: CASSILQGGNYGYTF. CDR3 nucleotide sequence: TGTGCCAGCAGCATCCTACAGGGGGGGAACTATGGCTACACCTTC.

The chain joins TRBV12-3 or TRBV12-4 to TRBJ1-1, with a weak D call TRBD1 (5 bases). CDR3 length equals 14 residues. V was clipped by 2 bases and J by 1 base, with 8 bases between them. The DNA for the CDR3 is TGTGCCAGCAGTTTAAGGGGAACGAACACTGAAGCTTTCTTT. Translated, it gives CASSLRGTNTEAFF.

The gene calls are TRBV6-6 and TRBJ1-5; D possibly corresponds to TRBD1 (5 bases). Germline CDR1 and CDR2: MNHNY and SVGAGI (reference sequence). Trimming left V 8 bases short and J 6 bases short, with 14 bases between. The CDR3 contains 13 residues. CDR3 nucleotides: TGTGCCAGCGGCCGTGGGGGTACTCAGCCCCAGCATTTT. The encoded protein is CASGRGGTQPQHF.

This clonotype was seen only a few times. The V gene is TRBV29-1, the J gene TRBJ2-3; D gene uncertain. Germline-derived CDR1 and CDR2 are SQVTM and ANQGSEA. Trimming left V 3 bases short and J 5 bases short, with 6 bases between. The CDR3 loop spans 11 amino acids. The DNA of the CDR3 is TGCAGCGTTGATAAGGGAGATACGCAGTATTTT. This translates into CSVDKGDTQYF.

This clonotype was observed a few times. The rearrangement uses TRBV29-1 and TRBJ2-5, with D uncertain. The CDR3 is 12 amino acids. V lost 5 bases and J 2 bases, leaving 9 bases between the germline ends. The germline CDR1 and CDR2 sequences are SQVTM and ANQGSEA. The CDR3, as DNA: TGCAGCGTTTGGGGTCCTCAAGAGACCCAGTACTTC. Translated: CSVWGPQETQYF.

This clonotype was counted only a few times. The chain uses TRBV19 and TRBJ2-1; 16 nucleotides align to TRBD2. Germline V gene data show CDR1 as LNHDA and CDR2 as SQIVND (reference sequence). V lost 7 bases to trimming and J lost 1 base; unmatched junction nucleotides: 7. The CDR3 totals 18 residues. The CDR3 DNA sequence: TGTGCCAGTACCCCGGGACTAGCGGGAGGGCTTTCCTACAATGAGCAGTTCTTC. It codes for CASTPGLAGGLSYNEQFF.

V is TRBV5-1 and J is TRBJ1-1; no clear D gene. The germline V and J ends were trimmed by 0 bases and 5 bases, with 17 bases remaining between them. From germline, CDR1 is SGHRS and CDR2 YFSETQ. The CDR3 extends over 16 amino acids. The CDR3 reads CASSLGADPSRTEAFF. CDR3 DNA sequence: TGCGCCAGCAGCTTGGGCGCAGACCCGAGTCGAACTGAAGCTTTCTTT.

The rearrangement joins TRBV2 to TRBJ2-7; D remains ambiguous. The CDR3 spans 11 residues. Germline V gives CDR1 SNHLY, CDR2 FYNNEI. V was shortened by 5 bases and J by 6 bases, with 8 bases between the two germline ends. CDR3 bases: TGTGCCAGCAGTATTGGGCTCGAGCAGTACTTC. Protein: CASSIGLEQYF.

V gene TRBV4-1 combines with J gene TRBJ2-2, with a weak D call TRBD1 (6 bases). Per the germline V gene, CDR1 is MGHRA and CDR2 is YSYEKL. V was pared by 2 bases and J by 2 bases, with 9 bases between. CDR3 length: 15 amino acids. Here the CDR3 reads CASSQRTDNTGELFF. DNA of the CDR3: TGCGCCAGCAGCCAACGGACAGATAACACCGGGGAGCTGTTTTTT.

V usage is TRBV18 and J usage is TRBJ1-1, with D tentatively TRBD1 (6 bases). Trimming took off 1 base at V and 6 bases at J, with 9 bases between the two ends. The germline V gene encodes CDR1 KGHSH and CDR2 LQKENI. CDR3 length equals 13 residues. The CDR3 DNA is TGTGCCAGCTCACCACTAAACAGGGCTGAAGCTTTCTTT. Protein product: CASSPLNRAEAFF. The entire variable domain, with the rest obtained from reference TRBV18 and TRBJ1-1, is as follows: NAGVMQNPRHLVRRRGQEARLRCSPMKGHSHVYWYRQLPEEGLKFMVYLQKENIIDESGMPKERFSAEFPKEGPSILRIQQVVRGDSAAYFCASSPLNRAEAFFGQGTRLTVV.

This clonotype came up a few times. The rearrangement uses TRBV2 and TRBJ2-2; 7 bases line up with TRBD1. CDR3 length equals 14 residues. Germline CDR1 and CDR2: SNHLY and FYNNEI. The J segment lost 7 bases and the V segment lost 8 bases, leaving 10 bases of the junction unmatched. The CDR3 bases are TGTGCCAGCTACCCGACAGGGACGGGCGGGGAGCTGTTTTTT. As protein: CASYPTGTGGELFF.

This clonotype was observed a few times. The rearrangement links TRBV7-9 to TRBJ1-1; TRBD1 agrees at 7 bases. Germline values: CDR1 SEHNR, CDR2 FQNEAQ (reference sequence). The V and J ends lost 7 bases and 1 base, in that order; junction bases with no gene match: 6. The length of the CDR3 is 14 residues. This CDR3 reads CASILGGANTEAFF. The CDR3 DNA sequence: TGTGCCAGCATCCTAGGGGGCGCGAACACTGAAGCTTTCTTT.

The rearrangement links TRBV24-1 to TRBJ2-7; TRBD2 matches at 14 bases. Germline V gene sequence: CDR1 KGHDR, CDR2 SFDVKD. Trimming took 5 bases from V and 2 from J; bases not matched to a gene: 1. The CDR3 has 15 residues. CDR3 sequence reads: CATSVGLAGAYEQYF. Written as DNA, the CDR3 is TGTGCCACCAGTGTGGGACTAGCGGGAGCCTACGAGCAGTACTTC.

This clonotype appeared a few times. V is TRBV29-1 and J is TRBJ2-7, with D possibly being TRBD1 (6 bases). CDR1 is SQVTM, CDR2 ANQGSEA, per germline. The CDR3 covers 13 residues. V lost 7 bases and J 0 bases, leaving 13 bases between the germline ends. For the CDR3, the DNA is TGCAGCGCCGAGGACAGATACTCCTACGAGCAGTACTTC. Amino acid sequence: CSAEDRYSYEQYF.

The J gene is TRBJ1-5, the V gene TRBV30; D possibly corresponds to TRBD1 (5 bases). Per the germline V gene, CDR1 is GTSNPN and CDR2 is SVGIG (reference sequence). Trimming stripped 0 bases from V and 1 base from J, with 10 bases between. There are 15 residues in the CDR3. Here the CDR3 reads CAWSVGGTSNQPQHF. The CDR3 bases are TGTGCCTGGAGTGTAGGAGGGACGAGCAATCAGCCCCAGCATTTT.

A few counts support this clonotype. The chain couples TRBV9 to TRBJ2-3, with a tentative D call TRBD2 (7 bases). The length of the CDR3 is 17 residues. The germline gives CDR1 SGDLS, CDR2 YYNGEE. Deletions cut 4 bases from V and 1 base from J, with 19 bases between. The CDR3 region is CASSPVGGLRGTDTQYF. The CDR3 nucleotides are TGTGCCAGCAGCCCCGTCGGGGGGCTACGGGGCACAGATACGCAGTATTTT.

This clonotype showed up just a few times. The chain combines TRBV11-2 with TRBJ2-3; TRBD2 is a possible D gene (5 bases). V was clipped by 4 bases and J by 8 bases, with 22 bases between them. CDR3 length equals 16 residues. CDR1 is SGHAT, CDR2 FQNNGV, per germline. The CDR3 region has the DNA TGTGCCAGCAGCTCTCTAGTGGCGGGTCTTACCCTTACGCAGTATTTT. It translates to CASSSLVAGLTLTQYF.

A few counts support this clonotype. The chain employs TRBV20-1 and TRBJ2-3; tentatively, D is TRBD2 (6 bases). This CDR3 contains 15 residues. CDR1 is DFQATT and CDR2 is SNEGSKA in the germline V gene (reference sequence). The V end was cut by 6 bases, the J end by 5 bases, with 21 bases between. The CDR3 is CSATDYRESEDTQYF. The CDR3 coding sequence is TGCAGTGCCACAGATTACCGGGAGTCGGAAGATACGCAGTATTTT.

The V and J genes are TRBV29-1 and TRBJ1-2; no firm D call. Germline V gene data show CDR1 as SQVTM and CDR2 as ANQGSEA. V shed 3 bases and J shed 0 bases, with 2 bases lying between them. This CDR3 comprises 11 residues. Here the CDR3 reads CSVDANYGYTF. As DNA, the CDR3 is TGCAGCGTTGATGCTAACTATGGCTACACCTTC.